The 8 T cell receptor beta chains below come from one sample, sequenced in a study of blood T cell repertoires in COVID-19. The protocol was immunoSEQ multiplex PCR, while the TCRdb copy is restricted to in-frame clones and leaves out a portion. The repertoire holds about 96,000 clones, roughly 80% seen once, with about 8.1% in the top ten. The specimen sequenced was peripheral blood. These receptors were collected from a man aged 50 to 60 who had recovered from COVID-19.

CDR3 coding DNA: TGTGCCAGTAGTTACAGGGAAAGTGAGCAGTTCTTC. Translation gives CASSYRESEQFF. The rearrangement uses TRBV19 and TRBJ2-1, with a possible D match to TRBD1 (6 bases). Germline CDR1 LNHDA, CDR2 SQIVND (reference sequence). This CDR3 has 12 residues. The V gene lost 5 bases and the J gene lost 9 bases, with 11 bases spanning the gap.

This chain connects TRBV2 to TRBJ2-7; 8 positions match TRBD2. The germline CDR1 and CDR2 sequences are SNHLY and FYNNEI. The CDR3 runs 15 residues. Trimming cost V 7 bases and J 2 bases; bases outside gene matches: 10. This chain's CDR3 is CASKAPAGATYEQYF. CDR3 nucleotides: TGTGCCAGCAAAGCACCAGCGGGAGCCACCTACGAGCAGTACTTC.

The V call is TRBV18, the J call TRBJ1-4; D is perhaps TRBD1 (6 bases). The V gene lost 0 bases and the J gene lost 0 bases, with 17 bases spanning the gap. Germline assignment: CDR1 KGHSH and CDR2 LQKENI. The CDR3 is 19 residues long. In DNA form, the CDR3 reads TGTGCCAGCTCACCACCCGGGACACGGACCTCCTCAACTAATGAAAAACTGTTTTTT. It encodes CASSPPGTRTSSTNEKLFF.

This chain joins TRBV5-6 and TRBJ2-7, with D perhaps TRBD1 (6 bases). The CDR3 is 14 residues long. Germline CDR1 SGHDT, CDR2 YYEEEE. V lost 5 bases to trimming and J lost 3 bases, with 15 bases between them. CDR3 protein: CASSPTGPHYEQYF. Here the CDR3 DNA reads TGTGCCAGCAGTCCAACAGGGCCCCACTACGAGCAGTACTTC.

The V gene is TRBV27, the J gene TRBJ1-6; D ambiguous. This CDR3 region has 14 residues. Germline lookup yields CDR1 MNHEY and CDR2 SMNVEV (reference sequence). Trimming took 7 bases from V and 9 from J, leaving 16 bases between them. CDR3 region: CASTQWAGSSPLHF. CDR3 bases: TGTGCCAGCACCCAGTGGGCAGGTTCTTCACCCCTCCACTTT.

This chain joins TRBV5-4 and TRBJ2-1; 7 positions agree with TRBD1. Germline CDR1 SGHNT, CDR2 YYREEE (reference sequence). CDR3 length: 15 residues. J lost 5 bases, V lost 2 bases, and 7 bases had no gene match. CDR3 protein: CASSFADRRNNEQFF. CDR3 coding DNA: TGTGCCAGCAGCTTTGCGGACAGGAGAAACAATGAGCAGTTCTTC.

V and J are TRBV7-3 and TRBJ2-2; D unresolved. The CDR3 length is 13 residues. Deletions cut 3 bases from V and 3 bases from J, with 5 bases between. Per germline, CDR1 SGHTA and CDR2 FQGTGA. CDR3 sequence reads: CASSLYDTGELFF. CDR3 nucleotides: TGTGCCAGCAGCTTGTATGACACCGGGGAGCTGTTTTTT. The full variable domain, its missing parts supplied by reference TRBV7-3 and TRBJ2-2, is GAGVSQTPSNKVTEKGKYVELRCDPISGHTALYWYRQSLGQGPEFLIYFQGTGAADDSGLPNDRFFAVRPEGSVSTLKIQRTERGDSAVYLCASSLYDTGELFFGEGSRLTVL.

The J gene is TRBJ2-6, the V gene TRBV19; TRBD1 aligns across 10 bases. The V gene's germline CDR1 is LNHDA and CDR2 SQIVND (reference sequence). V lost 6 bases, J lost 2 bases, and 1 base stayed unmatched. The CDR3 totals 15 residues. The CDR3 is CASSGQGAGANVLTF. The CDR3 nucleotides are TGTGCCAGTAGCGGACAGGGGGCTGGGGCCAACGTCCTGACTTTC.